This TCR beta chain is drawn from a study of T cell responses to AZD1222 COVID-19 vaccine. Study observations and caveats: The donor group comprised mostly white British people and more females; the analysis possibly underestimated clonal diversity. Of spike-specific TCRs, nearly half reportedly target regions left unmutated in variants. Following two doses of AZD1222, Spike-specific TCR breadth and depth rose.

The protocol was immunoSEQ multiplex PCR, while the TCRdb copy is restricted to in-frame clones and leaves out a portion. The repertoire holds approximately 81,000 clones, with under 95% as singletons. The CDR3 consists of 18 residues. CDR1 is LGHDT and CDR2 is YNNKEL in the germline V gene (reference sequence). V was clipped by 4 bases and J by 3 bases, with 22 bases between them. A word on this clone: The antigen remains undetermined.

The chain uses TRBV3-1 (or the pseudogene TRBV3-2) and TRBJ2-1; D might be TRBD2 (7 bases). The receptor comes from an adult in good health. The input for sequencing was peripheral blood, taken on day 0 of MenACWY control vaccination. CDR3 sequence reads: CASSRRGAIPKVYNEQFF. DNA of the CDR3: TGTGCCAGCAGCCGTCGGGGGGCTATACCAAAGGTCTACAATGAGCAGTTCTTC.